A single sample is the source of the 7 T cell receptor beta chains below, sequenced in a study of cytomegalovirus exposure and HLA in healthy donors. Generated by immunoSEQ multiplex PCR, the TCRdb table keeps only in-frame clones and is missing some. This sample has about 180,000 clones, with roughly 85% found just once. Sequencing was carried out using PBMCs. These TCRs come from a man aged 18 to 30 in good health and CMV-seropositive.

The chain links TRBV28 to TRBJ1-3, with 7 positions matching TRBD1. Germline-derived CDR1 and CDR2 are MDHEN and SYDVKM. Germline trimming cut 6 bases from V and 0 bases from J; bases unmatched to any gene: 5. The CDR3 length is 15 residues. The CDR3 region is CASRVGTASGNTIYF. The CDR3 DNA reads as TGTGCCAGCAGAGTCGGGACAGCCTCTGGAAACACCATATATTTT.

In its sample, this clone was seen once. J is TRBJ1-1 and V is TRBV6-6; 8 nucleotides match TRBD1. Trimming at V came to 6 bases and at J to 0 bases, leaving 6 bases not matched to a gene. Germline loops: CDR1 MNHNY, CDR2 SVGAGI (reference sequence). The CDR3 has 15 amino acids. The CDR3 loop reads CASSTIQGVNTEAFF. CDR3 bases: TGTGCCAGCAGCACAATACAGGGGGTGAACACTGAAGCTTTCTTT.

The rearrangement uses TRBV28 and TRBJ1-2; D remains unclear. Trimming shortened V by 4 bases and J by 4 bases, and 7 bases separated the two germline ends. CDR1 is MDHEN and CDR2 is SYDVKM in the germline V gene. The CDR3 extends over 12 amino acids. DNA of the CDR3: TGTGCCAGCAGTTCGGAGAGCTATGGCTACACCTTC. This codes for CASSSESYGYTF.

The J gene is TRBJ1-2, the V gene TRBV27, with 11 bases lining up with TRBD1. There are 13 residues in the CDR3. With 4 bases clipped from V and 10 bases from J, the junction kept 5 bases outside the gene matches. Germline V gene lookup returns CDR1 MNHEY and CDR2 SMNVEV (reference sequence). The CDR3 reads CASSYGQGAAYTF. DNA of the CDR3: TGTGCCAGCAGTTATGGACAGGGGGCTGCCTACACCTTC.

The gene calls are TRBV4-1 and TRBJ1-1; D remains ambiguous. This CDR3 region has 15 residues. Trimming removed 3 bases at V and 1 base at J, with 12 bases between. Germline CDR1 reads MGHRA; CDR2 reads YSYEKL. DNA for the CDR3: TGCGCCAGCAGCCACGCAGCTCGGGAGAACACTGAAGCTTTCTTT. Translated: CASSHAARENTEAFF.

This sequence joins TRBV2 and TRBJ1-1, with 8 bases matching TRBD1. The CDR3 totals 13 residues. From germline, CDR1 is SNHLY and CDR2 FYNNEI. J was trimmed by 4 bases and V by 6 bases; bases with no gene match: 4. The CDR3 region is CASRGQVGTEAFF. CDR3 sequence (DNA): TGTGCCAGCAGGGGACAGGTGGGCACTGAAGCTTTCTTT.

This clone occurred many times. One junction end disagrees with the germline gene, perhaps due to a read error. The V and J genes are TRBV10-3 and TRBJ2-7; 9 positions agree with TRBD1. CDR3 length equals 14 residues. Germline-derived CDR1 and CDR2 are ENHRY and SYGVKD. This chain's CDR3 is CASSETGGTYEQYF. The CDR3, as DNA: TGTGCCAGCAGTGAAACAGGGGGCACGTACGAGCAGTACTTC.